The 6 T cell receptor beta chains in this list originate from one sample, sequenced in a study of response to subunit inactivated influenza vaccine. Each CDR3 protein is one row after TCRdb ran MiXCR on the RT-PCR reads. The sample includes about 300,000 distinct CDR3 sequences, over 20% seen only once; the top ten take under 13%. The specimen comprised PBMCs from blood, sampled less than 22 months after vaccination. The receptors shown here come from a man in his fifties or sixties who received an inactivated influenza vaccine.

V usage is TRBV5-1 and J usage is TRBJ2-3; unclear D gene. The CDR3 runs to 14 residues. V was pared by 5 bases and J by 0 bases, with 10 bases between. Germline values: CDR1 SGHRS, CDR2 YFSETQ. CDR3 DNA sequence: TGCGCCAGCAGTTTCGTCCTCAGCACAGATACGCAGTATTTT. Translated, it gives CASSFVLSTDTQYF.

The chain couples TRBV18 to TRBJ2-7; no clear D. The CDR3 is 13 amino acids. Germline assignment: CDR1 KGHSH and CDR2 LQKENI. Trimming took off 5 bases at V and 2 bases at J, with 10 bases between the two ends. CDR3 sequence reads: CASSGPITYEQYF. The DNA of the CDR3 is TGTGCCAGCTCAGGACCGATTACCTACGAGCAGTACTTC.

The V call is TRBV4-3, the J call TRBJ1-3; D is unclear. The V end lost 0 bases, the J end lost 0 bases, and 9 bases lay between the germline ends. CDR3 length: 16 residues. Germline V gene sequence: CDR1 LGHNA, CDR2 YSLEER. CDR3 residues: CASSQDPVNSGNTIYF. The DNA of the CDR3 is TGCGCCAGCAGCCAAGATCCAGTAAACTCTGGAAACACCATATATTTT.

This sequence joins TRBV2 and TRBJ1-5; possibly TRBD1 for D (5 bases). In germline, CDR1 is SNHLY, CDR2 FYNNEI. Deletions cut 8 bases from V and 0 bases from J, with 14 bases between. The CDR3 is 15 amino acids. CDR3 bases: TGTGCCAGCCATGGGGCCCGAAGTAGCAATCAGCCCCAGCATTTT. Translated: CASHGARSSNQPQHF. The full variable domain, in which reference TRBV2 and TRBJ1-5 provide the parts outside the CDR3, is EPEVTQTPSHQVTQMGQEVILRCVPISNHLYFYWYRQILGQKVEFLVSFYNNEISEKSEIFDDQFSVERPDGSNFTLKIRSTKLEDSAMYFCASHGARSSNQPQHFGDGTRLSIL.

V and J are TRBV12-3 or TRBV12-4 and TRBJ2-5, with TRBD2 matching 7 bases. This CDR3 region has 13 residues. V trimming: 9 bases; J trimming: 2 bases; junction bases outside the gene matches: 6. The CDR3 sequence is CASNPGLQETQYF. CDR3 bases: TGTGCCAGTAACCCGGGACTACAAGAGACCCAGTACTTC.

This clonotype was counted ten times or more. The genes are TRBV4-3 and TRBJ1-1, with 7 bases that match TRBD1. The germline CDR1 and CDR2 sequences are LGHNA and YSLEER. CDR3 length equals 14 residues. The ends lost 2 bases at V and 2 bases at J; junction bases unmatched: 2. The CDR3 bases are TGCGCCAGCAGCCAAACAGGGGAAAACACTGAAGCTTTCTTT. It translates to CASSQTGENTEAFF.